These 25 T cell receptor beta chains originate from one sample sequenced in a study of shared clonotypes between healthy human individuals. The repertoire was sequenced with immunoSEQ multiplex PCR; TCRdb's copy has only in-frame clones and lacks some. The sample includes approximately 2.5 million clones, over 85% seen only once; the top ten take more than 0.35%. Sequencing was carried out using naive CD4+ T cells from PBMCs. The subset denotes: CD45RA+ positively selected. These TCRs come from a man younger than 30 in good health. Some clones in this sample may be carry-over from other donors' samples.

The chain is built from TRBV6-6 and TRBJ2-7; D call uncertain. The CDR3 loop spans 16 amino acids. V lost 0 bases and J lost 1, with 13 bases in between. Germline V gene data show CDR1 as MNHNY and CDR2 as SVGAGI (reference sequence). The CDR3 nucleotides are TGTGCCAGCAGTTACTCGGGCTCTAGGCCTTCCTACGAGCAGTACTTC. Its protein is CASSYSGSRPSYEQYF.

This sequence joins TRBV19 and TRBJ2-2; D gene unclear. The CDR3 runs to 14 residues. Germline CDR1 reads LNHDA; CDR2 reads SQIVND (reference sequence). Between the trimmed V and J ends, which lost 1 base and 6 bases, there was a span of 9 bases. The CDR3 DNA reads TGTGCCAGTAGTATAGTCGGCATATCCGGGGAGCTGTTTTTT. Translated: CASSIVGISGELFF. Complete variable domain (other parts from reference TRBV19 and TRBJ2-2): DGGITQSPKYLFRKEGQNVTLSCEQNLNHDAMYWYRQDPGQGLRLIYYSQIVNDFQKGDIAEGYSVSREKKESFPLTVTSAQKNPTAFYLCASSIVGISGELFFGEGSRLTVL.

The chain carries TRBV10-3 and TRBJ1-2; D is unresolved. The V and J ends lost 4 bases and 7 bases respectively, with 22 bases between them. CDR1 and CDR2 (germline): ENHRY, SYGVKD. The CDR3 sequence is 16 residues long. The CDR3 reads CAISAWLGVSPGGYTF. CDR3 nucleotides: TGTGCCATCAGTGCTTGGCTCGGTGTGAGTCCCGGTGGCTACACCTTC.

The rearrangement joins TRBV5-1 to TRBJ2-7, with D possibly TRBD1 on 6 matching bases. This CDR3 spans 16 amino acids. Germline assignment: CDR1 SGHRS and CDR2 YFSETQ. V lost 7 bases to trimming and J lost 3 bases, with 23 bases between them. This chain's CDR3 is CASPRKDSGRLYEQYF. The CDR3 DNA sequence: TGCGCCAGCCCCCGCAAGGACAGCGGTCGACTCTACGAGCAGTACTTC.

The chain links TRBV2 to TRBJ1-4; 7 bases map to TRBD1. The trim removed 6 bases at V and 5 bases at J, leaving 3 bases unmatched. Germline V CDR1 and CDR2: SNHLY, FYNNEI. The CDR3 sequence is 13 residues long. CDR3 sequence: CASRRDSNEKLFF. The CDR3 region has the DNA TGTGCCAGCAGGCGGGACAGCAATGAAAAACTGTTTTTT. The entire variable domain, with the rest obtained from reference TRBV2 and TRBJ1-4, is as follows: EPEVTQTPSHQVTQMGQEVILRCVPISNHLYFYWYRQILGQKVEFLVSFYNNEISEKSEIFDDQFSVERPDGSNFTLKIRSTKLEDSAMYFCASRRDSNEKLFFGSGTQLSVL.

The chain couples TRBV27 to TRBJ1-5, with TRBD1 as a possible D gene (6 bases). CDR1 and CDR2 (germline): MNHEY, SMNVEV (reference sequence). This CDR3 is built from 14 residues. Between the trimmed V and J ends, which lost 2 bases and 6 bases, there was a span of 11 bases. This chain's CDR3 is CASSLHREGQPQHF. CDR3 sequence (DNA): TGTGCCAGCAGTTTACACAGGGAAGGTCAGCCCCAGCATTTT.

The DNA for the CDR3 is TGTGCCACCCAGCGGGAGTCCTACGAGCAGTACTTC. Encoded protein: CATQRESYEQYF. The V and J genes are TRBV28 and TRBJ2-7, with 8 bases aligning to TRBD2. Germline trimming cut 10 bases from V and 1 base from J; bases unmatched to any gene: 3. Per germline, CDR1 MDHEN and CDR2 SYDVKM. This CDR3 contains 12 residues.

This sequence joins TRBV5-1 and TRBJ2-3; 8 bases are a match to TRBD2. In germline, CDR1 is SGHRS, CDR2 YFSETQ. J lost 4 bases, V lost 0 bases, and 7 bases had no gene match. The length of the CDR3 is 16 residues. CDR3 residues: CASSLVAGRYADTQYF. DNA for the CDR3: TGCGCCAGCAGCTTGGTAGCGGGAAGGTATGCAGATACGCAGTATTTT.

The chain links TRBV6-5 to TRBJ2-7; 8 bases match TRBD1. In germline, CDR1 is MNHEY, CDR2 SVGAGI. CDR3 length: 16 residues. V gave up 2 bases and J gave up 6 bases; unmatched junction bases: 12. CDR3 protein: CASSYGRTGRAREQYF. DNA of the CDR3: TGTGCCAGCAGTTACGGGAGGACAGGGCGAGCACGCGAGCAGTACTTC.

The chain recombines TRBV18 with TRBJ2-1, with 7 bases aligning to TRBD2. The CDR3 has 14 residues. Germline trimming cut 1 base from V and 15 bases from J; bases unmatched to any gene: 12. Germline CDR1 reads KGHSH; CDR2 reads LQKENI. The CDR3: CASSPLTSSLPPFF. The CDR3 DNA reads TGTGCCAGCTCACCACTGACTAGCTCCTTACCCCCGTTCTTC.

The chain joins TRBV9 to TRBJ1-5; 9 bases agree with TRBD1. With V trimmed by 5 bases and J by 6 bases, 12 bases remained unmatched. The CDR3 runs to 16 residues. The germline V gene has CDR1 SGDLS and CDR2 YYNGEE. The CDR3 nucleotides are TGTGCCAGCAGAAATAGGGACAGGGTACGCAGTCAGCCCCAGCATTTT. Protein product: CASRNRDRVRSQPQHF.

The chain employs TRBV4-2 and TRBJ1-3; a possible D gene is TRBD1 (5 bases). The V end was cut by 2 bases, the J end by 4 bases, with 18 bases between. Germline CDR1 and CDR2: LGHNA and YNFKEQ. The CDR3 is 17 amino acids. The CDR3 nucleotides read TGTGCCAGCAGCCAACGGACTTACCTGGGGGAAGGAAACACCATATATTTT. It encodes CASSQRTYLGEGNTIYF.

J is TRBJ1-2 and V is TRBV27; 9 nucleotides agree with TRBD1. Looked up from germline, CDR1 is MNHEY and CDR2 is SMNVEV (reference sequence). This CDR3 contains 15 residues. The ends lost 6 bases at V and 2 bases at J; junction bases unmatched: 7. The CDR3 is CASRPGTGINYGYTF. The CDR3 region has the DNA TGTGCCAGCAGACCCGGGACAGGGATAAACTATGGCTACACCTTC.

With respect to this clone: Different DNA sequences within this sample yield the same CDR3. J is TRBJ1-5 and V is TRBV15; TRBD1 might be the D (5 bases). The ends were cut back, 0 bases at V and 2 bases at J, with 5 bases in the middle. Germline CDR1 LNHNV, CDR2 YYDKDF (reference sequence). This CDR3 contains 14 residues. The CDR3 DNA follows: TGTGCCACCAGCAGAGAGGGGGGCAATCAGCCCCAGCATTTT. Translated: CATSREGGNQPQHF.

The chain employs TRBV28 and TRBJ2-7; 8 nucleotides line up with TRBD1. Trimming cost V 5 bases and J 7 bases; bases outside gene matches: 13. The CDR3 is made up of 15 amino acids. The germline CDR1 and CDR2 sequences are MDHEN and SYDVKM. The CDR3 region is CASSPLGRGLGEQYF. The CDR3 DNA sequence: TGTGCCAGCAGTCCCCTCGGCAGGGGGCTCGGGGAGCAGTACTTC.

The chain recombines TRBV2 with TRBJ2-7, with 7 positions matching TRBD1. CDR1 and CDR2 from the germline V gene are SNHLY and FYNNEI. Losses at the gene ends were 11 bases for V and 3 bases for J; bases not matched to a gene: 10. The CDR3 extends over 13 amino acids. Here the CDR3 DNA reads TGTGCCGGGGCCCGGGACAGAGGCTACGAGCAGTACTTC. It encodes CAGARDRGYEQYF. Looking up the rest from reference TRBV2 and TRBJ2-7 gives the full variable domain: EPEVTQTPSHQVTQMGQEVILRCVPISNHLYFYWYRQILGQKVEFLVSFYNNEISEKSEIFDDQFSVERPDGSNFTLKIRSTKLEDSAMYFCAGARDRGYEQYFGPGTRLTVT.

This rearrangement joins TRBV5-4 to TRBJ2-7; D might be TRBD2 (5 bases). The V end lost 0 bases, the J end lost 9 bases, and 10 bases lay between the germline ends. From germline, CDR1 is SGHNT and CDR2 YYREEE (reference sequence). The CDR3 consists of 12 residues. The DNA of the CDR3 is TGTGCCAGCAGCTTGGAAAAGGGAGTGCAGTACTTC. This encodes CASSLEKGVQYF.

The chain joins TRBV18 to TRBJ2-7; tentative D call: TRBD2 (6 bases). Trimming shortened V by 2 bases and J by 0 bases, and 11 bases separated the two germline ends. CDR3 length: 15 residues. Germline V gene lookup returns CDR1 KGHSH and CDR2 LQKENI. Here the CDR3 reads CASSPVAESSYEQYF. The CDR3 DNA follows: TGTGCCAGCTCACCAGTAGCGGAGAGCTCCTACGAGCAGTACTTC.

This chain links TRBV7-8 with TRBJ2-6; a possible D gene is TRBD2 (6 bases). The V gene's germline CDR1 is SGHVS and CDR2 FQNEAQ. The CDR3 extends over 14 amino acids. V gave up 10 bases and J gave up 2 bases, with 12 bases separating them. This chain's CDR3 is CATTGVAGANVLTF. CDR3 DNA: TGTGCCACCACGGGGGTAGCTGGGGCCAACGTCCTGACTTTC.

This sequence joins TRBV6-6 and TRBJ2-7; TRBD2 aligns across 7 bases. V lost 6 bases, J lost 4 bases, and 6 bases stayed unmatched. This CDR3 spans 13 amino acids. Germline CDR1 MNHNY, CDR2 SVGAGI (reference sequence). This CDR3 reads CASSPTGGYEQYF. Here the CDR3 DNA reads TGTGCCAGCAGCCCAACGGGGGGATACGAGCAGTACTTC.

The rearrangement links TRBV28 to TRBJ2-3; D possibly matches TRBD1 or TRBD2 (5 bases each). V was trimmed by 7 bases and J by 0 bases, leaving 11 bases between them. Germline V gives CDR1 MDHEN, CDR2 SYDVKM. The CDR3 runs to 14 residues. The CDR3 is CASTGRLSTDTQYF. The CDR3 coding sequence is TGTGCCAGCACGGGGCGTCTTAGCACAGATACGCAGTATTTT.

Note on this clone: The same CDR3 arises from other DNA sequences in this sample as well. V usage is TRBV5-4 and J usage is TRBJ2-1; 8 positions agree with TRBD2. Germline V lookup: CDR1 SGHNT, CDR2 YYREEE (reference sequence). J gave up 1 base and V 1 base, and 1 base lay outside the gene matches. This CDR3 has 15 residues. The CDR3 sequence is CASSLSGSSYNEQFF. CDR3 bases: TGTGCCAGCAGCTTGAGCGGGAGTTCCTACAATGAGCAGTTCTTC.

The gene calls are TRBV28 and TRBJ1-4; 8 positions match TRBD1. Per the germline V gene, CDR1 is MDHEN and CDR2 is SYDVKM. V shed 6 bases, J shed 7 bases, and the junction held 7 bases outside the gene matches. This CDR3 spans 14 amino acids. CDR3 coding DNA: TGTGCCAGCAGCATACAGGGGGGAGTTGAAAAACTGTTTTTT. It specifies CASSIQGGVEKLFF.

The chain carries TRBV18 and TRBJ1-3; D remains unclear. V was clipped by 5 bases and J by 4 bases, with 21 bases between them. Germline CDR1 is KGHSH and CDR2 is LQKENI. The CDR3 is 17 amino acids. DNA for the CDR3: TGTGCCAGCTCAATAAACGCCCCGGACGGGAGCGGAAACACCATATATTTT. Protein sequence: CASSINAPDGSGNTIYF.

The rearrangement links TRBV5-4 to TRBJ2-1; the D is unclear. V lost 1 base, J lost 4 bases, and 12 bases lay in between. The CDR3 extends over 15 amino acids. The germline V gene has CDR1 SGHNT and CDR2 YYREEE (reference sequence). CDR3 in amino acids: CASSLRLPMYNEQFF. The CDR3 coding sequence is TGTGCCAGCAGCTTGCGACTCCCTATGTACAATGAGCAGTTCTTC.